This T cell receptor beta chain was sequenced during a study of cytomegalovirus exposure and HLA in healthy donors. Germline V gene sequence: CDR1 SGHRS, CDR2 YFSETQ. This CDR3 contains 14 residues. Trimming removed 3 bases from V and 6 bases from J; junction bases left unmatched: 6. Primers for the PCR totalled 60 Vbeta and 13 Jbeta. Profiling relied on immunoSEQ multiplex PCR, and the TCRdb table lists in-frame clones only, not all of them. Here the sample spans almost 200,000 clones, around 76% being singletons. On this clone itself: Its antigen is undetermined.

The study, taken as a whole, reports: In vitro, three CMV-associated chains proved specific for CMV antigens. Most observed TCR sequences were rare, whereas some public TCRs were detected in many donors. Analyses of presence and absence presupposed an approximately uniform sequencing depth across donors.

What was sequenced was PBMCs. The clonotype originates from a man aged 25 to 40 in good health and CMV-seronegative. The genes are TRBV5-1 and TRBJ2-1; the match to TRBD2 covers 7 bases. Here the CDR3 DNA reads TGCGCCAGCAGCTGGGGTGCTAGCGGCAATGAGCAGTTCTTC. Amino acids: CASSWGASGNEQFF.